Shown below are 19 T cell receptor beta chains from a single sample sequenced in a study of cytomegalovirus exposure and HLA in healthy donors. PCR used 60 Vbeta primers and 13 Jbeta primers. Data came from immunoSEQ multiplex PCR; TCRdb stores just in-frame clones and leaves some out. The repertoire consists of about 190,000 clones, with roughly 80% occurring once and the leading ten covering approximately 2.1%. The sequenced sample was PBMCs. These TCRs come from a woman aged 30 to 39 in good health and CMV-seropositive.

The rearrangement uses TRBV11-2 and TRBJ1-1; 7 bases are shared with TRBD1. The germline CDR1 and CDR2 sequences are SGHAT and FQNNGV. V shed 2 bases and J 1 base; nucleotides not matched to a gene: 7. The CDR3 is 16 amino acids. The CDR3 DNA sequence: TGTGCCAGCAGCTTATCGAGGGGGCGCCCGAACACTGAAGCTTTCTTT. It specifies CASSLSRGRPNTEAFF.

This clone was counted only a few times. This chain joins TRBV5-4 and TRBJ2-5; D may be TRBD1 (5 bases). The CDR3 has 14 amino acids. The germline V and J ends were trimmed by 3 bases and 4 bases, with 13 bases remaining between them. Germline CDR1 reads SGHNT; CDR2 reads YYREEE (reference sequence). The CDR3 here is CASSSDPQGETQYF. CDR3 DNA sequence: TGTGCCAGCAGCTCAGACCCGCAGGGAGAGACCCAGTACTTC. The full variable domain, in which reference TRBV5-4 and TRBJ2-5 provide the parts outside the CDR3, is ETGVTQSPTHLIKTRGQQVTLRCSSQSGHNTVSWYQQALGQGPQFIFQYYREEENGRGNFPPRFSGLQFPNYSSELNVNALELDDSALYLCASSSDPQGETQYFGPGTRLLVL.

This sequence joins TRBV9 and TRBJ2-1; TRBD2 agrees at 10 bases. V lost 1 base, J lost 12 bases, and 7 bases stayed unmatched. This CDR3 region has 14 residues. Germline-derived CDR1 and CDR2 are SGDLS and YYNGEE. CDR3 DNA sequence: TGTGCCAGCAGCGTATGGCTAGCGGGAGCTGGGCAGTTCTTC. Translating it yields CASSVWLAGAGQFF. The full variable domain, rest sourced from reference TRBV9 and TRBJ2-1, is DSGVTQTPKHLITATGQRVTLRCSPRSGDLSVYWYQQSLDQGLQFLIQYYNGEERAKGNILERFSAQQFPDLHSELNLSSLELGDSALYFCASSVWLAGAGQFFGPGTRLTVL.

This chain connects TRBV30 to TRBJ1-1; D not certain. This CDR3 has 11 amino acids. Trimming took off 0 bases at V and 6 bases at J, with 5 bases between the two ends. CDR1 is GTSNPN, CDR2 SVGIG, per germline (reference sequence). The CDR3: CAWSVRAEAFF. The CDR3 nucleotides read TGTGCCTGGAGTGTACGGGCTGAAGCTTTCTTT.

The CDR3 loop reads CASSIGPDRANQPQHF. The CDR3, as DNA: TGTGCCAGTAGTATAGGCCCCGACAGGGCGAATCAGCCCCAGCATTTT. The J gene is TRBJ1-5, the V gene TRBV19; 7 bases fit TRBD1. Germline V gives CDR1 LNHDA, CDR2 SQIVND (reference sequence). Unmatched junction bases numbered 7, after V lost 1 base and J lost 4 bases. The CDR3 sequence is 16 residues long.

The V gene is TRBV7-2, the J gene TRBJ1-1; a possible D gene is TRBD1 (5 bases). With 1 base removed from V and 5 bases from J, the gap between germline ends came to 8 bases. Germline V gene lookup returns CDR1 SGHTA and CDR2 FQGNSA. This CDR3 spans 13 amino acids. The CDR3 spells CASSLGGLTEAFF. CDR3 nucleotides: TGTGCCAGCAGCTTAGGGGGCCTGACTGAAGCTTTCTTT.

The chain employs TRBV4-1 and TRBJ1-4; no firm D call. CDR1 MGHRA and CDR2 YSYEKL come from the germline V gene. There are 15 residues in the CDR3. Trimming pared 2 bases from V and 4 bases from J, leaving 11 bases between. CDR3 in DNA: TGCGCCAGCAGCCAAAGAGGGCTAGGTAATGAAAAACTGTTTTTT. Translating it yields CASSQRGLGNEKLFF.

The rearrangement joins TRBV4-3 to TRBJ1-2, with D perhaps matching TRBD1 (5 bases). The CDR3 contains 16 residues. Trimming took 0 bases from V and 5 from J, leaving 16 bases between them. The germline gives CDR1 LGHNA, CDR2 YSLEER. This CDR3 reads CASSQELAGGVYGYTF. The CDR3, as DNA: TGCGCCAGCAGCCAAGAGTTAGCGGGAGGGGTATATGGCTACACCTTC.

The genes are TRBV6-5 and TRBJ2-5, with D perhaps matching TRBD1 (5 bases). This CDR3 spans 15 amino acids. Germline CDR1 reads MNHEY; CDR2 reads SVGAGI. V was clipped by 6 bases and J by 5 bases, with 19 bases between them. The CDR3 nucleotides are TGTGCCAGCAGCTCCAGGGAAATTGAATTGGAGACCCAGTACTTC. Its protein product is CASSSREIELETQYF.

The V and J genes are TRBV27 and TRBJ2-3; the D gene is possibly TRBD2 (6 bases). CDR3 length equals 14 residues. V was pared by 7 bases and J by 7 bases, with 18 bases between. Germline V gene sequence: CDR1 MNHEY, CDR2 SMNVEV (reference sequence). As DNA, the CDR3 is TGTGCCAGCACTCAAACGGGACTCGGCAATACGCAGTATTTT. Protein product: CASTQTGLGNTQYF.

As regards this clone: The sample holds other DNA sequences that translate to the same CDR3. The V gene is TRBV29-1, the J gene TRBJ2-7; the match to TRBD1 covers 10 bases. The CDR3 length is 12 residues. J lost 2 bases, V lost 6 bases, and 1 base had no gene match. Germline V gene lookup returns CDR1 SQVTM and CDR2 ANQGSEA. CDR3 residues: CSVGTGAYEQYF. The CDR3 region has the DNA TGCAGCGTAGGGACAGGGGCCTACGAGCAGTACTTC.

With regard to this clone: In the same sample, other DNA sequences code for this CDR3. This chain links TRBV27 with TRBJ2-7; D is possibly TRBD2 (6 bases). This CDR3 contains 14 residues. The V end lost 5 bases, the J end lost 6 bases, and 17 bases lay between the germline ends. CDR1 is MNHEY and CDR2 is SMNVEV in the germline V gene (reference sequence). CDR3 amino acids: CASSRGKGYGEQYF. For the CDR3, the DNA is TGTGCCAGCAGTCGGGGGAAAGGGTACGGCGAGCAGTACTTC.

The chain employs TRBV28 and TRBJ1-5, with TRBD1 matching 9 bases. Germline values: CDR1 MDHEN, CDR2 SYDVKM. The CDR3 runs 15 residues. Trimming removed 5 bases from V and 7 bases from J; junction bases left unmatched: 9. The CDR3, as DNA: TGTGCCAGCAGTCAATCGGGACAGGGAGAACAGCCCCAGCATTTT. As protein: CASSQSGQGEQPQHF. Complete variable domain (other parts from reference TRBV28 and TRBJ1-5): DVKVTQSSRYLVKRTGEKVFLECVQDMDHENMFWYRQDPGLGLRLIYFSYDVKMKEKGDIPEGYSVSREKKERFSLILESASTNQTSMYLCASSQSGQGEQPQHFGDGTRLSIL.

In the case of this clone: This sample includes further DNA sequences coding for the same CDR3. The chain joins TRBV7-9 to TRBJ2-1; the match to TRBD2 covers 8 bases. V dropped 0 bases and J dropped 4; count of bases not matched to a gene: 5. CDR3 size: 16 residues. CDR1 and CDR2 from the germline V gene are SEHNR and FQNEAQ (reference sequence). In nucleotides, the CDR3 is TGTGCCAGCAGCTTAGCTCTAGCGGGTACTTACAATGAGCAGTTCTTC. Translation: CASSLALAGTYNEQFF.

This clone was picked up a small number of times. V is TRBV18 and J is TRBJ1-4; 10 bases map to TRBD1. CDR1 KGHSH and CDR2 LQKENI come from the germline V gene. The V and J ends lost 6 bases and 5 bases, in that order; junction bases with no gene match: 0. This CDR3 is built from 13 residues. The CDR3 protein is CASSGQGNEKLFF. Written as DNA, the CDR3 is TGTGCCAGCTCGGGACAGGGGAATGAAAAACTGTTTTTT.

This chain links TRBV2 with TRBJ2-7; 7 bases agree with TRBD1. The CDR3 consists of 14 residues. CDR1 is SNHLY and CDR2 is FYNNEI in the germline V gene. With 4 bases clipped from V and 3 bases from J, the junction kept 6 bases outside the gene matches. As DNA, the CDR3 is TGTGCCAGCAGTGTACAGGGGAATATCTACGAGCAGTACTTC. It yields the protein CASSVQGNIYEQYF.

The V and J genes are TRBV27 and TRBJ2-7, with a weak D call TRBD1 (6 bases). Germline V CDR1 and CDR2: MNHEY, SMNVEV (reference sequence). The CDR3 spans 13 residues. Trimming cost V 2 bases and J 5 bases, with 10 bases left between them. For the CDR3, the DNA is TGTGCCAGCAGTTTAAGGGGGTGGAACGAGCAGTACTTC. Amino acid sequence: CASSLRGWNEQYF.

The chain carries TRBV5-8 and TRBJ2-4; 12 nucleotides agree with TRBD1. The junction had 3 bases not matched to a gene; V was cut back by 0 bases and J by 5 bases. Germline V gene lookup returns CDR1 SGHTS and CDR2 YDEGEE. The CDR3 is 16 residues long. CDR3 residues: CASSLEGQGAQNIQYF. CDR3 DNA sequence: TGTGCCAGCAGCTTGGAGGGACAGGGGGCCCAAAACATTCAGTACTTC.

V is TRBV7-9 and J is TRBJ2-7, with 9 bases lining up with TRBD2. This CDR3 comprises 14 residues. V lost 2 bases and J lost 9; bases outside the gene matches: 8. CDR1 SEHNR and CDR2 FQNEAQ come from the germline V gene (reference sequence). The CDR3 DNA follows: TGTGCCAGCAGCTTAATGGGACTAGCTGAGAGGCAGTACTTC. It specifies CASSLMGLAERQYF.